Listed below are T cell receptor beta chains from one sample, sequenced in a study of T-cell memory formation after mild COVID-19. Via MiXCR, TCRdb re-called the 5' RACE reads, giving one row per CDR3 protein. The sample records 150,000 to 200,000 distinct CDR3 sequences, about 9.9% being singletons. Sequences were obtained from PBMCs or a T cell subset sorted from them (not recorded which). The receptors here all came from a man between 18 and 29 years old who had mild COVID-19 (a few samples of this study predate the infection). Cell type and time point are not known. CDR3s include the opening cysteine and the closing phenylalanine or tryptophan. The order of the fields is CDR3 protein, CDR3 DNA, V gene, clone size, CDR3 length, D gene, J gene. The D gene is left open where the match is weak. A row's size may be missing; if present it is once, few, many or a size class.

CDR3aa: CASSKNPGQEFFEQFF
CDR3nt: TGTGCCAGCAGTAAGAACCCCGGACAGGAATTTTTTGAGCAGTTCTTC
v_gene: TRBV6-2/TRBV6-3
abundance: once
len: 16
d_gene: TRBD1
j_gene: TRBJ2-1

CDR3aa: CASSPPGTSGGYNEQFF
CDR3nt: TGCGCCAGCAGCCCCCCCGGGACTAGCGGGGGCTACAATGAGCAGTTCTTC
v_gene: TRBV5-1
abundance: NA
len: 17
d_gene: TRBD2
j_gene: TRBJ2-1

CDR3aa: CASSSRVGTDTQYF
CDR3nt: TGTGCCAGCAGCTCCCGTGTAGGAACAGATACGCAGTATTTT
v_gene: TRBV5-4
abundance: few
len: 14
d_gene: NA
j_gene: TRBJ2-3

CDR3aa: CASSPLTGSTDTQYF
CDR3nt: TGTGCCAGCAGCCCTTTGACAGGGTCCACAGATACGCAGTATTTT
v_gene: TRBV3-1
abundance: few
len: 15
d_gene: TRBD1
j_gene: TRBJ2-3

CDR3aa: CASSQGGALAGINTQYF
CDR3nt: TGCGCCAGCAGCCAAGGGGGCGCGCTAGCGGGGATAAATACGCAGTATTTT
v_gene: TRBV4-3
abundance: few
len: 17
d_gene: TRBD2
j_gene: TRBJ2-3

CDR3aa: CASSSLRGAANVLTF
CDR3nt: TGTGCCAGCAGCTCCCTGCGGGGGGCGGCCAACGTCCTGACTTTC
v_gene: TRBV28
abundance: NA
len: 15
d_gene: TRBD2
j_gene: TRBJ2-6

CDR3aa: CASSFPSGGDGEKLFF
CDR3nt: TGTGCCAGCAGTTTCCCCTCTGGAGGAGACGGTGAAAAACTGTTTTTT
v_gene: TRBV6-6
abundance: NA
len: 16
d_gene: NA
j_gene: TRBJ1-4

CDR3aa: CASSERWTGELFF
CDR3nt: TGTGCCAGCAGCGAGCGATGGACCGGGGAGCTGTTTTTT
v_gene: TRBV11-2
abundance: NA
len: 13
d_gene: NA
j_gene: TRBJ2-2

CDR3aa: CASSFGPNTNPEAFF
CDR3nt: TGTGCCAGCAGCTTCGGTCCTAACACAAACCCTGAAGCTTTCTTT
v_gene: TRBV5-8
abundance: NA
len: 15
d_gene: NA
j_gene: TRBJ1-1

CDR3aa: CASSRPGLAEYYEQYF
CDR3nt: TGTGCCAGCAGTCGTCCGGGACTAGCGGAGTACTACGAGCAGTACTTC
v_gene: TRBV6-2/TRBV6-3
abundance: NA
len: 16
d_gene: TRBD2
j_gene: TRBJ2-7

CDR3aa: CASSPPSASGDTQYF
CDR3nt: TGTGCCAGCTCACCACCGAGCGCTAGCGGAGATACGCAGTATTTT
v_gene: TRBV18
abundance: NA
len: 15
d_gene: TRBD2
j_gene: TRBJ2-3

CDR3aa: CASSYQAIYNEQFF
CDR3nt: TGTGCCAGCAGTTACCAGGCGATCTACAATGAGCAGTTCTTC
v_gene: TRBV6-6
abundance: NA
len: 14
d_gene: NA
j_gene: TRBJ2-1

CDR3aa: CASSRGQDTQYF
CDR3nt: TGTGCCAGCAGCAGGGGGCAAGATACGCAGTATTTT
v_gene: TRBV3-1
abundance: NA
len: 12
d_gene: TRBD1
j_gene: TRBJ2-3

CDR3aa: CASSYSLTGGTEKLFF
CDR3nt: TGTGCCAGCAGTTACTCCTTGACAGGCGGTACTGAAAAACTGTTTTTT
v_gene: TRBV6-5
abundance: NA
len: 16
d_gene: NA
j_gene: TRBJ1-4

CDR3aa: CASSFTLGLAVYEQYF
CDR3nt: TGTGCCAGCAGCTTCACATTGGGACTAGCCGTCTACGAGCAGTACTTC
v_gene: TRBV5-5
abundance: many
len: 16
d_gene: TRBD2
j_gene: TRBJ2-7

CDR3aa: CASSRQGVMDGYTF
CDR3nt: TGCGCCAGCAGCCGACAGGGTGTTATGGATGGCTACACCTTC
v_gene: TRBV5-1
abundance: few
len: 14
d_gene: TRBD1
j_gene: TRBJ1-2

CDR3aa: CASSLDGPGELFF
CDR3nt: TGCGCCAGCAGCTTGGACGGGCCCGGGGAGCTGTTTTTT
v_gene: TRBV5-1
abundance: many
len: 13
d_gene: NA
j_gene: TRBJ2-2

CDR3aa: CASSLALAGGHGRKNIQYF
CDR3nt: TGCGCCAGCAGCTTGGCCCTAGCGGGGGGCCATGGACGCAAAAACATTCAGTACTTC
v_gene: TRBV5-1
abundance: NA
len: 19
d_gene: TRBD2
j_gene: TRBJ2-4

CDR3aa: CATSRDGGTEAFF
CDR3nt: TGTGCCACCAGTCGAGACGGGGGGACTGAAGCTTTCTTT
v_gene: TRBV24-1
abundance: NA
len: 13
d_gene: NA
j_gene: TRBJ1-1

CDR3aa: CAWSPRTKQETQYF
CDR3nt: TGTGCCTGGAGTCCCCGGACAAAGCAAGAGACCCAGTACTTC
v_gene: TRBV30
abundance: NA
len: 14
d_gene: NA
j_gene: TRBJ2-5

CDR3aa: CSATIGTSDTGELFF
CDR3nt: TGCAGTGCTACCATCGGGACTAGCGACACCGGGGAGCTGTTTTTT
v_gene: TRBV20-1
abundance: few
len: 15
d_gene: TRBD2
j_gene: TRBJ2-2

CDR3aa: CASSQAGTANYGYTF
CDR3nt: TGCGCCAGCAGCCAAGCCGGGACAGCTAACTATGGCTACACCTTC
v_gene: TRBV4-3
abundance: NA
len: 15
d_gene: TRBD1
j_gene: TRBJ1-2

CDR3aa: CASSYVGQGAGSVQF
CDR3nt: NA
v_gene: TRBV12-3/TRBV12-4
abundance: NA
len: 15
d_gene: NA
j_gene: TRBJ2-7

CDR3aa: CASSGGYNEQFF
CDR3nt: TGTGCCAGCAGTGGCGGATACAATGAGCAGTTCTTC
v_gene: TRBV2
abundance: NA
len: 12
d_gene: NA
j_gene: TRBJ2-1

CDR3aa: CASSFRPRGVRGNQPQHF
CDR3nt: TGTGCCAGCAGCTTCAGACCCAGGGGGGTAAGAGGCAATCAGCCCCAGCATTTT
v_gene: TRBV6-1
abundance: NA
len: 18
d_gene: TRBD1
j_gene: TRBJ1-5

CDR3aa: CASSLEIHGYTF
CDR3nt: TGTGCCAGCAGCTTGGAGATTCATGGCTACACCTTC
v_gene: TRBV5-6
abundance: few
len: 12
d_gene: NA
j_gene: TRBJ1-2

CDR3aa: CASSLDVGRARADTQYF
CDR3nt: TGTGCCAGCAGCTTAGATGTCGGCAGGGCTCGAGCAGATACGCAGTATTTT
v_gene: TRBV11-2
abundance: NA
len: 17
d_gene: NA
j_gene: TRBJ2-3

CDR3aa: CAISLLAGVDEQFF
CDR3nt: TGTGCCATCAGTCTACTAGCGGGGGTAGATGAGCAGTTCTTC
v_gene: TRBV10-3
abundance: few
len: 14
d_gene: TRBD2
j_gene: TRBJ2-1

CDR3aa: CASSYLTDTQYF
CDR3nt: TGTGCCAGCAGTTACCTCACAGATACGCAGTATTTT
v_gene: TRBV12-3/TRBV12-4
abundance: NA
len: 12
d_gene: NA
j_gene: TRBJ2-3

CDR3aa: CASSLGPQDGGSPLHF
CDR3nt: TGCGCCAGCAGCTTGGGGCCCCAGGATGGGGGTTCACCCCTCCACTTT
v_gene: TRBV5-1
abundance: few
len: 16
d_gene: NA
j_gene: TRBJ1-6

CDR3aa: CASSRTSGGSTSTGELFF
CDR3nt: TGTGCCAGCAGCCGTACTAGCGGGGGGTCTACCTCCACCGGGGAGCTGTTTTTT
v_gene: TRBV6-5
abundance: NA
len: 18
d_gene: TRBD2
j_gene: TRBJ2-2

CDR3aa: CASRTTGTYEQYF
CDR3nt: TGTGCCAGCAGAACGACAGGGACCTACGAGCAGTACTTC
v_gene: TRBV6-5
abundance: NA
len: 13
d_gene: TRBD1
j_gene: TRBJ2-7

CDR3aa: CAWSVQFNQPQHF
CDR3nt: TGTGCCTGGAGTGTACAGTTCAATCAGCCCCAGCATTTT
v_gene: TRBV30
abundance: few
len: 13
d_gene: NA
j_gene: TRBJ1-5

CDR3aa: CSAAVSPETQYF
CDR3nt: TGCAGTGCAGCGGTTTCCCCAGAGACCCAGTACTTC
v_gene: TRBV20-1
abundance: once
len: 12
d_gene: NA
j_gene: TRBJ2-5

CDR3aa: CASSFYRDQETQYF
CDR3nt: TGTGCCAGCAGCTTCTACAGGGACCAAGAGACCCAGTACTTC
v_gene: TRBV7-9
abundance: NA
len: 14
d_gene: NA
j_gene: TRBJ2-5

CDR3aa: CASSRDSKGSGANVLTF
CDR3nt: TGTGCCAGCAGCCGGGACAGCAAGGGCTCTGGGGCCAACGTCCTGACTTTC
v_gene: TRBV4-2
abundance: few
len: 17
d_gene: TRBD1
j_gene: TRBJ2-6

CDR3aa: CASSFGGRLYEQYF
CDR3nt: TGTGCCAGCAGTTTTGGGGGACGGCTCTACGAGCAGTACTTC
v_gene: TRBV27
abundance: NA
len: 14
d_gene: NA
j_gene: TRBJ2-7

CDR3aa: CASSRPLGTEAFF
CDR3nt: TGTGCCAGCAGTAGACCTCTGGGCACTGAAGCTTTCTTT
v_gene: TRBV4-2
abundance: NA
len: 13
d_gene: NA
j_gene: TRBJ1-1

CDR3aa: CASSYSRDRVTDTQYF
CDR3nt: TGCGCCAGCAGCTATAGCCGGGACAGGGTAACAGATACGCAGTATTTT
v_gene: TRBV4-3
abundance: few
len: 16
d_gene: TRBD1
j_gene: TRBJ2-3

CDR3aa: CASSVGFGGPGDTQYF
CDR3nt: TGTGCCAGCAGCGTAGGGTTCGGGGGGCCGGGGGATACGCAGTATTTT
v_gene: TRBV9
abundance: NA
len: 16
d_gene: NA
j_gene: TRBJ2-3

CDR3aa: CASSPDFSSRDTQYF
CDR3nt: TGCGCCAGCAGCCCGGATTTTTCATCAAGAGATACGCAGTATTTT
v_gene: TRBV5-1
abundance: NA
len: 15
d_gene: NA
j_gene: TRBJ2-3

CDR3aa: CASSASGLADGEQFF
CDR3nt: TGTGCCAGCAGCGCTTCAGGACTAGCGGACGGTGAGCAGTTCTTC
v_gene: TRBV7-8
abundance: many
len: 15
d_gene: TRBD2
j_gene: TRBJ2-1

CDR3aa: CASSSGTVRYF
CDR3nt: TGTGCCAGCAGCTCCGGGACGGTCCGATACTTC
v_gene: TRBV7-9
abundance: few
len: 11
d_gene: NA
j_gene: TRBJ2-4

CDR3aa: CASSLDSYTDTQYF
CDR3nt: TGCGCCAGCAGCTTGGACAGCTACACAGATACGCAGTATTTT
v_gene: TRBV5-1
abundance: many
len: 14
d_gene: NA
j_gene: TRBJ2-3